The 17 T cell receptor beta chains below come from one sample, sequenced in a study of cytomegalovirus exposure and HLA in healthy donors. Clones were read by immunoSEQ multiplex PCR, and TCRdb kept only the in-frame ones, dropping some. The repertoire has 350,000 or so clones, 86% of them found once; the top ten carry roughly 0.8%. Sequenced: PBMCs. Receptors originate from a woman between 18 and 29 years old in good health and CMV-seronegative.

V usage is TRBV21-1 and J usage is TRBJ2-4; TRBD2, the D gene given by the table, was not confirmed from the DNA. TRBV21-1 is a pseudogene segment. The length of the CDR3 is 14 residues. CDR3 residues: CASSKGAAKNIQYF. DNA of the CDR3: TGTGCCAGCAGCAAAGGAGCGGCCAAAAACATTCAGTACTTC.

This rearrangement joins TRBV7-9 to TRBJ1-2, with D tentatively TRBD1 (6 bases). Germline V gives CDR1 SEHNR, CDR2 FQNEAQ (reference sequence). The V gene lost 6 bases and the J gene lost 4 bases, with 18 bases spanning the gap. This CDR3 spans 15 amino acids. CDR3 in DNA: TGTGCCAGCAGTTTAACAGGGTCCCCTGTCTATGGCTACACCTTC. Protein product: CASSLTGSPVYGYTF. Using reference TRBV7-9 and TRBJ1-2 for the parts outside the CDR3, the full variable domain is DTGVSQNPRHKITKRGQNVTFRCDPISEHNRLYWYRQTLGQGPEFLTYFQNEAQLEKSRLLSDRFSAERPKGSFSTLEIQRTEQGDSAMYLCASSLTGSPVYGYTFGSGTRLTVV.

CDR3 DNA: TGCGCCAGCAGCTTGGGACTAGCGGGAGTTAATGAGCAGTTCTTC. It encodes CASSLGLAGVNEQFF. The chain couples TRBV5-1 to TRBJ2-1, with 12 bases aligning to TRBD2. V lost 0 bases to trimming and J lost 7 bases; unmatched junction nucleotides: 2. This CDR3 comprises 15 residues. Germline values: CDR1 SGHRS, CDR2 YFSETQ.

Here the CDR3 reads CASSLNLRTEQYF. The CDR3 nucleotides read TGTGCCAGCAGCCTAAACCTCCGGACAGAGCAGTACTTC. V usage is TRBV13 and J usage is TRBJ2-7, with D possibly matching TRBD1 (5 bases). CDR3 length equals 13 residues. V was cut by 5 bases and J by 7 bases, with 15 bases left in between. Germline values: CDR1 PRHDT, CDR2 FYEKMQ (reference sequence).

The chain uses TRBV18 and TRBJ2-1, with 7 bases that match TRBD2. There are 16 residues in the CDR3. Germline CDR1 KGHSH, CDR2 LQKENI. With V trimmed by 8 bases and J by 6 bases, 16 bases remained unmatched. The CDR3 nucleotides read TGTGCCAGCACCTTTGGCGGGAGTGCGGTAGCCAATGAGCAGTTCTTC. Encoded protein: CASTFGGSAVANEQFF.

The V gene is TRBV7-2, the J gene TRBJ1-1; TRBD1 is a possible D gene (5 bases). V shed 4 bases and J shed 7 bases, with 19 bases lying between them. Germline CDR1 reads SGHTA; CDR2 reads FQGNSA. The CDR3 runs to 15 residues. The CDR3 nucleotides are TGTGCCAGCAGCTCGGCCCCCCAGTGGGGCCATGAAGCTTTCTTT. It codes for CASSSAPQWGHEAFF.

The V gene is TRBV4-3, the J gene TRBJ2-1; 13 bases map to TRBD2. The J segment lost 3 bases and the V segment lost 1 base, leaving 15 bases of the junction unmatched. The CDR3 has 21 amino acids. Germline V gene sequence: CDR1 LGHNA, CDR2 YSLEER. The CDR3 sequence is CASSQVPGQGLAGPDYNEQFF. The CDR3 nucleotides read TGCGCCAGCAGCCAAGTCCCGGGACAGGGACTAGCGGGACCAGACTACAATGAGCAGTTCTTC.

The chain combines TRBV29-1 with TRBJ2-7; tentative D call: TRBD1 (6 bases). V was trimmed by 1 base and J by 4 bases, leaving 17 bases between them. Germline loops: CDR1 SQVTM, CDR2 ANQGSEA. The CDR3 length is 15 residues. CDR3 sequence (DNA): TGCAGCGTTGAAGTCAGTTACAGGGAGCCGTACGAGCAGTACTTC. This codes for CSVEVSYREPYEQYF.

This clone was detected a few times. J is TRBJ1-2 and V is TRBV19, with D possibly matching TRBD1 (5 bases). Germline-derived CDR1 and CDR2 are LNHDA and SQIVND (reference sequence). V dropped 7 bases and J dropped 5 bases, with 20 bases sitting between them. The CDR3 covers 15 residues. For the CDR3, the DNA is TGTGCCAGTACCCCCACCCCGGGGGAAGGGTATGGCTACACCTTC. It is translated as CASTPTPGEGYGYTF.

The chain joins TRBV7-3 to TRBJ1-2; the D is unclear. This CDR3 is built from 12 residues. The germline V gene encodes CDR1 SGHTA and CDR2 FQGTGA. The germline V and J ends were trimmed by 5 bases and 6 bases, with 10 bases remaining between them. CDR3 loop: CASSAYGDGYTF. The CDR3 DNA follows: TGTGCCAGCAGCGCCTATGGTGATGGCTACACCTTC.

J is TRBJ1-5 and V is TRBV21-1; the table's D gene call, TRBD1, was not cross checked with the DNA. TRBV21-1 is described as a pseudogene. The CDR3 covers 16 residues. CDR3: CASSKLVQDGSQPQHF. The DNA of the CDR3 is TGTGCCAGCAGCAAATTGGTACAGGATGGTTCTCAGCCCCAGCATTTT.

CDR3 in amino acids: CASSHLTGSAGNTIYF. The CDR3 DNA is TGTGCCAGCAGTCACCTTACAGGGTCCGCGGGAAACACCATATATTTT. This chain joins TRBV27 and TRBJ1-3, with a weak D call TRBD1 (6 bases). Trimming shortened V by 5 bases and J by 4 bases, and 18 bases separated the two germline ends. Germline CDR1 and CDR2: MNHEY and SMNVEV (reference sequence). The CDR3 has 16 amino acids.

This rearrangement joins TRBV18 to TRBJ1-1; D unclear. Germline V lookup: CDR1 KGHSH, CDR2 LQKENI. This CDR3 comprises 14 residues. V lost 2 bases and J 1 base, leaving 8 bases between the germline ends. CDR3 bases: TGTGCCAGCTCACCATTACCGGGGAACACTGAAGCTTTCTTT. Its protein product is CASSPLPGNTEAFF.

This chain links TRBV7-9 with TRBJ2-5; 11 nucleotides agree with TRBD2. The trim removed 6 bases at V and 5 bases at J, leaving 8 bases unmatched. This CDR3 spans 15 amino acids. Germline values: CDR1 SEHNR, CDR2 FQNEAQ (reference sequence). As DNA, the CDR3 is TGTGCCAGCAGTCAGGGACTAGCGGCCATGGAGACCCAGTACTTC. Protein: CASSQGLAAMETQYF.

The gene calls are TRBV7-8 and TRBJ1-5; D possibly corresponds to TRBD1 (5 bases). Between the trimmed V and J ends, which lost 5 bases and 3 bases, there was a span of 17 bases. Germline loops: CDR1 SGHVS, CDR2 FQNEAQ. The CDR3 has 16 amino acids. CDR3 sequence (DNA): TGTGCCAGCAGCCAACACCCCCGGGGGAACAATCAGCCCCAGCATTTT. Translating gives CASSQHPRGNNQPQHF.

In DNA, the CDR3 is TGTGCCAGCCGTTCTGTGACTACAGGGGGAGGGCACTATGGCTACACCTTC. Protein sequence: CASRSVTTGGGHYGYTF. This rearrangement joins TRBV27 to TRBJ1-2; 8 bases line up with TRBD1. Trimming removed 8 bases from V and 3 bases from J; junction bases left unmatched: 17. Germline CDR1 MNHEY, CDR2 SMNVEV (reference sequence). The CDR3 is made up of 17 amino acids.

This clone was recorded a few times. Other DNA sequences from this sample encode an identical CDR3 as well. The rearrangement joins TRBV5-6 to TRBJ2-7, with TRBD2 identical over 7 bases. This CDR3 spans 14 amino acids. Germline assignment: CDR1 SGHDT and CDR2 YYEEEE. V was clipped by 0 bases and J by 4 bases; unmatched bases: 4. For the CDR3, the DNA is TGTGCCAGCAGCTTGGCTCTAGCGGATTACGAGCAGTACTTC. Translating gives CASSLALADYEQYF.